This T cell receptor (beta chain) was profiled in a study of blood T cell repertoires in COVID-19. The data were produced by immunoSEQ multiplex PCR, yet TCRdb's version contains in-frame clones alone and is incomplete. There are around 40,000 clones in the sample; about 89% occur only once, and approximately 25% lies in the top ten. Sequenced sample: peripheral blood. This clonotype originated in a man aged 50-60 years with active or convalescent COVID-19.

This CDR3 is CASSDTGLAEAFF. In DNA form, the CDR3 reads TGTGCCAGCAGTGATACAGGGCTCGCTGAAGCTTTCTTT. The genes are TRBV25-1 and TRBJ1-1; D might be TRBD1 (6 bases). Trimming pared 3 bases from V and 6 bases from J, leaving 11 bases between. Germline CDR1 MGHDK, CDR2 SYGVNS. The CDR3 length is 13 residues.